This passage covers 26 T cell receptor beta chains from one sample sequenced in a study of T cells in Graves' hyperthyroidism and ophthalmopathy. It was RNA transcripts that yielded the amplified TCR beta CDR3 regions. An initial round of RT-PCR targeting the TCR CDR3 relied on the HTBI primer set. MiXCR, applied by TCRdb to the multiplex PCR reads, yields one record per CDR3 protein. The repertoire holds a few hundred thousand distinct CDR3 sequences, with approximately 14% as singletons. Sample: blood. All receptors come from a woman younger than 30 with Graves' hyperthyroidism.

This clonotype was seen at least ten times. This chain's CDR3 is CSATFGDRPQETQYF. CDR3 nucleotides: TGCAGTGCTACCTTTGGGGACAGACCCCAAGAGACCCAGTACTTC. The rearrangement links TRBV20-1 to TRBJ2-5, with 7 bases lining up with TRBD1. Germline-derived CDR1 and CDR2 are DFQATT and SNEGSKA (reference sequence). The CDR3 covers 15 residues. J lost 1 base, V lost 4 bases, and 9 bases had no gene match.

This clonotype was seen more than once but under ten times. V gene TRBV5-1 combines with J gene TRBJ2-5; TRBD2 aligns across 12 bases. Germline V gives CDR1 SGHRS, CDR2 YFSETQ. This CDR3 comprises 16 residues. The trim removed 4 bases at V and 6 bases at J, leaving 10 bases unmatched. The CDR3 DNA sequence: TGCGCCAGCAGCCCCGGTCGACTAGCGGGAGACCAGACCCAGTACTTC. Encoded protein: CASSPGRLAGDQTQYF. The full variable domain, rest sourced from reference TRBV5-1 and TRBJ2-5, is KAGVTQTPRYLIKTRGQQVTLSCSPISGHRSVSWYQQTPGQGLQFLFEYFSETQRNKGNFPGRFSGRQFSNSRSEMNVSTLELGDSALYLCASSPGRLAGDQTQYFGPGTRLLVL.

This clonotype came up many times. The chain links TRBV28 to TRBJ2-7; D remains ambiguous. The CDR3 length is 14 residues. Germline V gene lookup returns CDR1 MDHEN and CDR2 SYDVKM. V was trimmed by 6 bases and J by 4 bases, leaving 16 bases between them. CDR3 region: CASRTALRPYEQYF. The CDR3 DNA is TGTGCCAGCAGAACCGCCCTGCGTCCTTACGAGCAGTACTTC.

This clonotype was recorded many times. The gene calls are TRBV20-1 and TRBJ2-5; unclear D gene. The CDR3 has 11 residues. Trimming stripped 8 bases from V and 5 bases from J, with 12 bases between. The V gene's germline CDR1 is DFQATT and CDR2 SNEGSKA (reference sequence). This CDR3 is CSHRVRETQYF. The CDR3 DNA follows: TGCAGTCATAGAGTACGGGAGACCCAGTACTTC.

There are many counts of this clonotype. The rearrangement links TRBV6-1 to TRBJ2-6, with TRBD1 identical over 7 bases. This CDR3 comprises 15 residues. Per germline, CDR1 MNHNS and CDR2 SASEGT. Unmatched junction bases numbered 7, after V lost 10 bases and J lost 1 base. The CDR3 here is CANGQETSGANVLTF. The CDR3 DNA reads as TGTGCCAACGGACAGGAAACTTCTGGGGCCAACGTCCTGACTTTC.

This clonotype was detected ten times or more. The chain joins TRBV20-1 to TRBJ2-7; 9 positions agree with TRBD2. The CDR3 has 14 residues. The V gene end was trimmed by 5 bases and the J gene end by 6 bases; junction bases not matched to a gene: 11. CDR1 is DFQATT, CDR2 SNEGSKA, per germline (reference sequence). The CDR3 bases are TGCAGTGCTTTGGGCGCTAGCGGGAAGGTCGAGCAGTACTTC. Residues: CSALGASGKVEQYF.

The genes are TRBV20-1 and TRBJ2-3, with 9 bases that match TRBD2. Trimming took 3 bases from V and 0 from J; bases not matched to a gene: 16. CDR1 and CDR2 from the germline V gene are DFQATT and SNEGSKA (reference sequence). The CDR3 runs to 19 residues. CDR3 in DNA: TGCAGTGCTAGTGGCGGGGTAGCGGGAGCGGATACTAGCACAGATACGCAGTATTTT. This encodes CSASGGVAGADTSTDTQYF.

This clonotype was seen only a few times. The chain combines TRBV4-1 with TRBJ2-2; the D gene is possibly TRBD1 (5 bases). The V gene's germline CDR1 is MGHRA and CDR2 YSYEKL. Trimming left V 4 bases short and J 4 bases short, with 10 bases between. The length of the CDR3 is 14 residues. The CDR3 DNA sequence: TGCGCCAGCAGCCCGAGGCAGGGCACCGGGGAGCTGTTTTTT. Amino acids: CASSPRQGTGELFF.

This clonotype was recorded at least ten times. DNA of the CDR3: TGTGCCAGCAGCCACACGGGACCCGGGGGGTGGACCCAGTACTTC. It specifies CASSHTGPGGWTQYF. The V call is TRBV12-3 or TRBV12-4, the J call TRBJ2-5; 7 nucleotides line up with TRBD2. V lost 6 bases and J lost 7; bases outside the gene matches: 14. The CDR3 extends over 15 amino acids.

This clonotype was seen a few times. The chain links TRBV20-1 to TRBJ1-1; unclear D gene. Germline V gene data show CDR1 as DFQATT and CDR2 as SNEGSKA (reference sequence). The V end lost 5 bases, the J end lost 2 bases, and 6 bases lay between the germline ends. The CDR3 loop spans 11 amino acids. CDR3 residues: CSAPINTEAFF. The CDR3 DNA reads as TGCAGTGCTCCTATTAACACTGAAGCTTTCTTT.

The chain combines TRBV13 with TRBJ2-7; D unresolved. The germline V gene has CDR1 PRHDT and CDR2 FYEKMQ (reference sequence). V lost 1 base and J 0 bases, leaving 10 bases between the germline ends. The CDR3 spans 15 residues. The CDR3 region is CASSLVGMSSYEQYF. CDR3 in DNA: TGTGCCAGCAGCTTAGTGGGTATGAGCTCCTACGAGCAGTACTTC.

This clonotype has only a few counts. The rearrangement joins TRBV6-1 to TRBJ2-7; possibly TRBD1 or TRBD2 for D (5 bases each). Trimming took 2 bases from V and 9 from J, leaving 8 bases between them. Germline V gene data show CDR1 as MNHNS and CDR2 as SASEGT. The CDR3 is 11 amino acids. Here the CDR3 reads CASSERGGQYF. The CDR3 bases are TGTGCCAGCAGTGAACGGGGCGGGCAGTACTTC.

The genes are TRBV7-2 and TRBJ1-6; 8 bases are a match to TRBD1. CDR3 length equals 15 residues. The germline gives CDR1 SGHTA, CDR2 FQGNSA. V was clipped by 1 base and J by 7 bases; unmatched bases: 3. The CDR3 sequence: CASSLGGTGNSPLHF. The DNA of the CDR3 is TGTGCCAGCAGCTTAGGGGGGACAGGCAATTCACCCCTCCACTTT.

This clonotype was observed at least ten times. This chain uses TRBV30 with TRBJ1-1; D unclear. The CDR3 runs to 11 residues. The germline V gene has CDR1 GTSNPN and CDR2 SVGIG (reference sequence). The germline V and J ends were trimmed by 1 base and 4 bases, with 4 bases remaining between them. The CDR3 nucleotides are TGTGCCTGGAGTGGATCCACTGAAGCTTTCTTT. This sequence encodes CAWSGSTEAFF. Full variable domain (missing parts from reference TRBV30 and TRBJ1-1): SQTIHQWPATLVQPVGSPLSLECTVEGTSNPNLYWYRQAAGRGLQLLFYSVGIGQISSEVPQNLSASRPQDRQFILSSKKLLLSDSGFYLCAWSGSTEAFFGQGTRLTVV.

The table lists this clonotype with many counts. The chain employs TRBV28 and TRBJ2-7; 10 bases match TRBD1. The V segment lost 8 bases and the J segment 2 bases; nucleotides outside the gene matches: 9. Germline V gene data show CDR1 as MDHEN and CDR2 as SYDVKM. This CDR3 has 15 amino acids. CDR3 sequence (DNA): TGTGCCAGCTTTACCCGGGACAGGGGAACCTACGAGCAGTACTTC. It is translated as CASFTRDRGTYEQYF.

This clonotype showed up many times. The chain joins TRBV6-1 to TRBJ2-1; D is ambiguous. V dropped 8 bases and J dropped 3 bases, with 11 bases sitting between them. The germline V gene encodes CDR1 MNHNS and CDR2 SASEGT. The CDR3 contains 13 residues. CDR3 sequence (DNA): TGTGCCAGCTCCCAGCAGAGCTACAATGAGCAGTTCTTC. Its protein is CASSQQSYNEQFF.

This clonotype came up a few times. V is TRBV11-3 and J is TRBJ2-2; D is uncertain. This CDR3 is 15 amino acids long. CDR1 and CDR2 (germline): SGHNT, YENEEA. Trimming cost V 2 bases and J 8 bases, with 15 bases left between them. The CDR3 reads CASSLLGPPAGELFF. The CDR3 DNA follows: TGTGCCAGCAGCTTACTTGGCCCACCTGCGGGGGAGCTGTTTTTT.

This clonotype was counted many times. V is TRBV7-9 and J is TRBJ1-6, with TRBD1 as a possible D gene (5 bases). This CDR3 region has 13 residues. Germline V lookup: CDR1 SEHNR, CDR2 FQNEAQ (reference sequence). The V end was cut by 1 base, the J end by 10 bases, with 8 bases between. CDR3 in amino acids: CASSLGQSSPLHF. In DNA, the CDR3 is TGTGCCAGCAGCTTAGGACAGTCGTCACCCCTCCACTTT. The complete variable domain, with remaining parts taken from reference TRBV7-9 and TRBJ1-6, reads DTGVSQNPRHKITKRGQNVTFRCDPISEHNRLYWYRQTLGQGPEFLTYFQNEAQLEKSRLLSDRFSAERPKGSFSTLEIQRTEQGDSAMYLCASSLGQSSPLHFGNGTRLTVT.

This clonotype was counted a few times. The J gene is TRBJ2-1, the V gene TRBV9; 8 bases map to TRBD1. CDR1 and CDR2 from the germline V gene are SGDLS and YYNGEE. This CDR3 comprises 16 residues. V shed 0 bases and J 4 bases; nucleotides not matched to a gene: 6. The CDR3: CASSVAPGGAYNEQFF. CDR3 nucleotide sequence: TGTGCCAGCAGCGTAGCTCCAGGGGGCGCGTACAATGAGCAGTTCTTC.

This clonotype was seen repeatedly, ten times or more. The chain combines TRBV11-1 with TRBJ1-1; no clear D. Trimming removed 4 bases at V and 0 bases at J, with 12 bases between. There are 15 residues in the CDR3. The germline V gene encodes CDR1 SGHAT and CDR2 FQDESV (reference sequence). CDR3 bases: TGTGCCAGCAGCTCCCCAGGACGGATGAACACTGAAGCTTTCTTT. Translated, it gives CASSSPGRMNTEAFF.

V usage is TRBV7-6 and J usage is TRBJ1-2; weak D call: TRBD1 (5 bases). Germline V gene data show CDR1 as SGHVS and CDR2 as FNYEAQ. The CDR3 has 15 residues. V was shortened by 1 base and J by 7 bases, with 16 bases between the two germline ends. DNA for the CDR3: TGTGCCAGCAGCTTAGAAGCGGGAGGGGAAGGTGGCTACACCTTC. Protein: CASSLEAGGEGGYTF.

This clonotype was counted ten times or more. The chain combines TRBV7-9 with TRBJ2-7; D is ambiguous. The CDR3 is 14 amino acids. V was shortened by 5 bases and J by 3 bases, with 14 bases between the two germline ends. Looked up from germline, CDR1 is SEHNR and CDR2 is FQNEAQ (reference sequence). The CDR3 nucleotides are TGTGCCAGCAGCCTTCCGGGCAAGATCTACGAGCAGTACTTC. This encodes CASSLPGKIYEQYF.

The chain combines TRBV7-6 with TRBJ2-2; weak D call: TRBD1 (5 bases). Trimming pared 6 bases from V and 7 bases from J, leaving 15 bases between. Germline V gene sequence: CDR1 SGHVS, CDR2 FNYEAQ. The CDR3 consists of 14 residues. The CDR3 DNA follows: TGTGCCAGCAGTTCGATCAGGGTTTACGGGGAGCTGTTTTTT. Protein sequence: CASSSIRVYGELFF.

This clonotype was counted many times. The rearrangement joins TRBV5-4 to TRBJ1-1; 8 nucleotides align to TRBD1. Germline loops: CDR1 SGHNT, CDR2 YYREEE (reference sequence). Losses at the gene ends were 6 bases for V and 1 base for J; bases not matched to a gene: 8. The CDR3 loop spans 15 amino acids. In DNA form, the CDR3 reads TGTGCCAGCAACAAACCAACAGGGGGGAACACTGAAGCTTTCTTT. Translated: CASNKPTGGNTEAFF.

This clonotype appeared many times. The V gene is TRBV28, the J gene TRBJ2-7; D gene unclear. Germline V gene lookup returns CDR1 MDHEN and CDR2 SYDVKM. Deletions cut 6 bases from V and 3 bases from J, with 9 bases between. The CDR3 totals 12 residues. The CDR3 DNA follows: TGTGCCAGCAGCCCAACAGTCTACGAGCAGTACTTC. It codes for CASSPTVYEQYF.

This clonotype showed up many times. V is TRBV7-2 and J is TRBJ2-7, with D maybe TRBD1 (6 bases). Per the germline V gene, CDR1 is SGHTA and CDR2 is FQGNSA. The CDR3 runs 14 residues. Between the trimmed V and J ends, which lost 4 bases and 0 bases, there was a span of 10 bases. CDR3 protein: CASSYDRTSYEQYF. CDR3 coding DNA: TGTGCCAGCAGCTACGACAGGACCTCCTACGAGCAGTACTTC.